This entry concerns a single TCR beta chain. Its matching antigen is unknown. This PCR relied on a set of 60 Vbeta primers and 13 Jbeta primers. Method: immunoSEQ multiplex PCR; TCRdb's copy keeps in-frame clones and lacks some. This table holds roughly 90,000 clones, 70% to 85% found once. The data stem from a study of cytomegalovirus exposure and HLA in healthy donors. Study conclusions and caveats: Solely CMV serostatus was available to characterize immune exposure.

The ends were cut back, 2 bases at V and 6 bases at J, with 12 bases in the middle. Germline values: CDR1 LNHDA, CDR2 SQIVND (reference sequence). The CDR3 contains 14 residues. The chain has TRBV19 and TRBJ2-3; no firm D call. The sequence was obtained from a man younger than 40 in good health and CMV-seropositive. The material sequenced was PBMCs. The CDR3 bases are TGTGCCAGTAGTATACCAGGAATCTCCGATACGCAGTATTTT. This encodes CASSIPGISDTQYF.